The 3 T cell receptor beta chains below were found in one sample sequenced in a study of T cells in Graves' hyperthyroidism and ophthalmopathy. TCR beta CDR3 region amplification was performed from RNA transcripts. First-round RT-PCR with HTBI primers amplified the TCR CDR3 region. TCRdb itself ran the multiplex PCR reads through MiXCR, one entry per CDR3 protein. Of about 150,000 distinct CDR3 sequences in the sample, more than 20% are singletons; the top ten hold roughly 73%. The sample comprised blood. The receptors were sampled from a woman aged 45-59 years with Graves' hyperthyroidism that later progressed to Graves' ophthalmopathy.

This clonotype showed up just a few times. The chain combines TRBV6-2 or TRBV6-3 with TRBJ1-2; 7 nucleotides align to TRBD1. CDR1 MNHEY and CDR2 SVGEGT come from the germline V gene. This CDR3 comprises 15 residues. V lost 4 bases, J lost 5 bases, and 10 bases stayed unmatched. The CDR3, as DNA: TGTGCCAGCAGTTCGCCGGGACAGCTTATGTATGGCTACACCTTC. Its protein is CASSSPGQLMYGYTF.

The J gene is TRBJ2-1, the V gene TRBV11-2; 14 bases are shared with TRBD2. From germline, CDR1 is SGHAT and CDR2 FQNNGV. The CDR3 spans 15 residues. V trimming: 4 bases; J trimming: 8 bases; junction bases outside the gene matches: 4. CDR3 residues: CASSSQGLAGDEQFF. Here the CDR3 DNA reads TGTGCCAGCAGCTCTCAGGGACTAGCGGGAGATGAGCAGTTCTTC.

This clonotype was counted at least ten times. The CDR3 loop reads CASRLSGSGTGELFF. The CDR3 coding sequence is TGTGCCAGCAGATTGAGCGGGAGCGGGACCGGGGAGCTGTTTTTT. The V and J genes are TRBV7-9 and TRBJ2-2; 8 bases are shared with TRBD2. Germline loops: CDR1 SEHNR, CDR2 FQNEAQ (reference sequence). The CDR3 runs to 15 residues. The J segment lost 5 bases and the V segment lost 6 bases, leaving 8 bases of the junction unmatched.